This T cell receptor beta chain was identified in a study of monozygotic twins with inflammatory bowel disease (dated by TCRdb to between 2018 and 2021). Turning to the overall study: The full study comprised some 30 monozygotic twin pairs: nine German pairs (four IBD-concordant, five IBD-discordant) and 19 IBD-discordant Danish pairs. Disease-associated traits were sought mainly through comparisons between IBD patients and their genetically identical healthy co-twins within discordant pairs. Each individual had, on average, about 151 000 unique TCRalpha sequences and 181 000 unique TCRbeta sequences available for analysis.

The CDR3 runs 15 residues from the cysteine to the phenylalanine. The nucleotide record is missing. Via the germline V gene, CDR1 is MGHRA and CDR2 YSYEKL. Broad study findings and their caveats: Different T cell subtypes could not be distinguished in the analysis. Measured by the inverse Simpson index, TCRbeta repertoire diversity was lower in IBD patients than in their healthy co-twins. The results gave no support for a single strong signal or clonotype linked to IBD. Because patients received different immunosuppressive treatments, the repertoires may have picked up extra background noise and variability between individuals. Repertoire similarity did not differ between concordant and discordant twins, possibly due to limited statistical power. IBD patients shared fewer clonotypes with other individuals than healthy twins did, most markedly in patients showing signs of disease activity.

From each donor, an approximately 2.3 ml peripheral blood sample was collected into PAXgene tubes and kept at -80 degrees C. Total RNA was isolated from whole blood with the PAXgene blood miRNA kit on an automated QIAcube, without T cell sorting. Peripheral blood from monozygotic twin pairs who were concordant or discordant for inflammatory bowel disease underwent deep TCRalpha and TCRbeta repertoire profiling using unique molecular barcoding. Smoking habits were recorded for all twin pairs, with individuals classified as current, former or never smokers. Library preparation employed 5' RACE. Preparation of each TCR library used 3,000 to 3,500 ng of total RNA. For each sample, cDNA synthesis was carried out in eight separate reactions using SMARTScribe reverse transcriptase. Unique molecular identifiers containing a 6-nucleotide sample barcode were introduced through template switching during cDNA synthesis. TCRalpha and TCRbeta cDNA was amplified in two nested PCRs of around 15 and 10 cycles, and bead purification was carried out after each PCR. Before amplification, the cDNA was treated with uracil DNA-glycosylase and purified using the QIAquick PCR purification kit. The second PCR added Illumina TruSeq-compatible adapters along with sample-specific barcodes. TapeStation and Qubit were used to check library quality and concentration, and roughly 4.6 ng of each library was pooled. Sequencing of pooled libraries was carried out on an Illumina HiSeq2500 single-index Rapid Run using 2 x 100 bp reads and custom sequencing primers. Processing in the source paper ran as follows. PCR and sequencing errors were corrected by UMI-based consensus assembly using MiGEC version 1.2.6. MiXCR version 2.1.1 was used for V(D)J alignment, clonotype assembly and CDR3 extraction. To normalise gene usage, clonotype sharing and MAIT/NKT TCR abundance, the analysis used the top 1000, 10 000 and 20 000 clonotypes per sample. After downsampling to 27 000 UMIs, diversity was calculated as the inverse Simpson index using the vegan R package. Paired Mann-Whitney U tests on discordant twin pairs were used, with Benjamini-Hochberg multiple-testing correction. With the reads reprocessed by TCRdb, a single entry stands for each CDR3 protein sequence and no DNA is reported. TCRdb's processing, not the authors' own work, is the source of the V and J calls. The sample's own table lists tens of thousands of distinct CDR3 sequences. Of the sample, approximately 7.4% is held by the ten largest clones.

Points on this clonotype: This receptor's antigen is unknown.

This TCR came from a human donor with ulcerative colitis or Crohn's disease, or a healthy co-twin of an affected twin (not recorded which). In this chain, TRBV4-1 is recombined with TRBJ2-7. The specimen was blood. The CDR3 protein is CASSHQRDLRYEQYF.